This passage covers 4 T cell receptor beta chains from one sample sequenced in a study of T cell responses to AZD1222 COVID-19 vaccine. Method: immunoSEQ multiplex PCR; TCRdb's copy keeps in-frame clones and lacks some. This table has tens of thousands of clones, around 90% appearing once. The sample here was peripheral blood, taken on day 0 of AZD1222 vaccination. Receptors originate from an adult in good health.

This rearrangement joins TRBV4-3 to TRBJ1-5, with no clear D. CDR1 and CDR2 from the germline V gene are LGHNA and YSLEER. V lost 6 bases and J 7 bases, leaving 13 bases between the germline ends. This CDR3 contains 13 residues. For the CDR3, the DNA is TGCGCCAGCAGTTGGGGAGGCCAACAGCCCCAGCATTTT. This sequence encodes CASSWGGQQPQHF.

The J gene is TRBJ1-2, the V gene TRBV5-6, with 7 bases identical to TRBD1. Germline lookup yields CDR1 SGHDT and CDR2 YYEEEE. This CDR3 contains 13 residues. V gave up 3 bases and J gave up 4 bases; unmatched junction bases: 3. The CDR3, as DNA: TGTGCCAGCAGCTCGGACAGGCTCTATGGCTACACCTTC. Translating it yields CASSSDRLYGYTF.

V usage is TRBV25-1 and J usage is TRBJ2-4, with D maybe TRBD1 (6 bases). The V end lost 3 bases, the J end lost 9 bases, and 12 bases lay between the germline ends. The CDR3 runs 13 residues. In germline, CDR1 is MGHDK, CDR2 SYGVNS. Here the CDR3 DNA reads TGTGCCAGCAGTGATCAGGGGCTAGGCATTCAGTACTTC. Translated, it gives CASSDQGLGIQYF.

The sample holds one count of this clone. This CDR3 is CASSYTGTDTQYF. CDR3 DNA: TGTGCCAGCAGTTACACAGGCACAGATACGCAGTATTTT. The chain recombines TRBV6-6 with TRBJ2-3; no definite D call. Trimming pared 2 bases from V and 1 base from J, leaving 4 bases between. CDR3 size: 13 residues. Germline V CDR1 and CDR2: MNHNY, SVGAGI (reference sequence).